Shown below are 5 T cell receptor beta chains from a single sample sequenced in a study of post-analysis software for immune sequencing data. Study findings and constraints: Roughly five TRBV segments were significantly more frequent in patients than in controls. TRBV5-6, TRBV5-1 and TRBV20-1 were among these segments.

These receptors' antigens are unknown. cDNA libraries for TCR beta contained unique molecular identifiers. TCRdb used MiXCR to reprocess the PCR reads, holding one entry per CDR3 protein. The profile covers approximately 350,000 distinct CDR3 sequences, with roughly 35% appearing a single time and about an eighth taken by the ten largest. Sequences were obtained from blood. These receptors were taken from a girl between 5 and 17 years old with multiple sclerosis.

The V gene is TRBV18, the J gene TRBJ2-5, with D unresolved. Germline-derived CDR1 and CDR2 are KGHSH and LQKENI. Trimming removed 1 base at V and 3 bases at J, with 12 bases between. This CDR3 comprises 15 residues. CDR3 sequence (DNA): TGTGCCAGCTCACCACTCCTCACGGTTAAAGAGACCCAGTACTTC. Translation gives CASSPLLTVKETQYF.

The chain recombines TRBV6-5 with TRBJ2-1; TRBD2 agrees at 9 bases. V lost 4 bases to trimming and J lost 4 bases; unmatched junction nucleotides: 14. The CDR3 extends over 18 amino acids. The germline CDR1 and CDR2 sequences are MNHEY and SVGAGI. The CDR3 nucleotides are TGTGCCAGCAGTTCCCTAACTTTTCTAGCGGGGTCATACAATGAGCAGTTCTTC. Its translation is CASSSLTFLAGSYNEQFF.

The rearrangement uses TRBV6-5 and TRBJ2-1; D may be TRBD1 (5 bases). V lost 0 bases and J lost 7, with 13 bases in between. Germline CDR1 reads MNHEY; CDR2 reads SVGAGI. This CDR3 has 15 amino acids. The CDR3 DNA reads as TGTGCCAGCAGTTACTCCCAGGGAACACTAAATGAGCAGTTCTTC. This sequence encodes CASSYSQGTLNEQFF.

This clonotype came up a few times. The chain links TRBV4-2 to TRBJ2-3; D may correspond to TRBD1 or TRBD2 (5 bases each). This CDR3 spans 14 amino acids. CDR1 and CDR2 from the germline V gene are LGHNA and YNFKEQ. The germline V and J ends were trimmed by 4 bases and 0 bases, with 8 bases remaining between them. Here the CDR3 reads CASSPWDSTDTQYF. The CDR3 coding sequence is TGTGCCAGCAGCCCGTGGGACAGCACAGATACGCAGTATTTT.

This chain joins TRBV20-1 and TRBJ2-5, with TRBD2 matching 9 bases. V gave up 3 bases and J gave up 8 bases; unmatched junction bases: 7. The CDR3 covers 13 residues. Germline CDR1 is DFQATT and CDR2 is SNEGSKA (reference sequence). This chain's CDR3 is CSARIQAGGTQYF. The CDR3 DNA is TGCAGTGCTAGGATTCAAGCGGGGGGCACCCAGTACTTC.